The clone carrying this T cell receptor beta chain appeared many times. The record originates from a study of T cells of healthy individuals. One entry per CDR3 protein results from TCRdb running MiXCR on the 5' RACE reads. The sample shows about 96,000 distinct CDR3 sequences, roughly 15% of them seen only once. The CDR3 is 11 amino acids. Germline values: CDR1 SQVTM, CDR2 ANQGSEA. The V gene lost 4 bases and the J gene lost 3 bases, with 7 bases spanning the gap. The chain recombines TRBV29-1 with TRBJ2-7; no clear D. The TCR comes from a human donor in good health. As DNA, the CDR3 is TGCAGCGTTGTCCTTGGCTACGAGCAGTACTTC. It yields the protein CSVVLGYEQYF.